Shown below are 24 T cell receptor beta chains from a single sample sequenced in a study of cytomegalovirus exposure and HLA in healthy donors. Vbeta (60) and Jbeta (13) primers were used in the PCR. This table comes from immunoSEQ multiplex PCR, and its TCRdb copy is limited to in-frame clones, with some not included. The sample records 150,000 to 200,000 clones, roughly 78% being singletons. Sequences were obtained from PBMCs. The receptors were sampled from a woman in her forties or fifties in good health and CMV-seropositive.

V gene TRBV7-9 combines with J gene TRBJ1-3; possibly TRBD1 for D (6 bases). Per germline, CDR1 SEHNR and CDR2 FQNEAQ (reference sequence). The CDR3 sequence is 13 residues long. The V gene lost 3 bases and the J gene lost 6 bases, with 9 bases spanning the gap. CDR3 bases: TGTGCCAGCAGCTTTACAGGGTTAAACACCATATATTTT. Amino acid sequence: CASSFTGLNTIYF. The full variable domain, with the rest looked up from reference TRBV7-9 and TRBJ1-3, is DTGVSQNPRHKITKRGQNVTFRCDPISEHNRLYWYRQTLGQGPEFLTYFQNEAQLEKSRLLSDRFSAERPKGSFSTLEIQRTEQGDSAMYLCASSFTGLNTIYFGEGSWLTVV.

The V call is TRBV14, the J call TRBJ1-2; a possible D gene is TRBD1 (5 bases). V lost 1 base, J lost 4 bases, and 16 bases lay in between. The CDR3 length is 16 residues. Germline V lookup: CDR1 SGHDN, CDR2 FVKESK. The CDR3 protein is CASSQATGLVGYGYTF. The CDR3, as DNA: TGTGCCAGCAGCCAAGCAACAGGATTAGTGGGCTATGGCTACACCTTC.

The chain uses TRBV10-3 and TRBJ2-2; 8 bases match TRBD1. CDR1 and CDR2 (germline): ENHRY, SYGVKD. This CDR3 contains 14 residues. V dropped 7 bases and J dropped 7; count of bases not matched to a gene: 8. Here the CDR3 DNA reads TGTGCCATCATGGCAGGGGGCGGAAACGGGGAGCTGTTTTTT. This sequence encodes CAIMAGGGNGELFF.

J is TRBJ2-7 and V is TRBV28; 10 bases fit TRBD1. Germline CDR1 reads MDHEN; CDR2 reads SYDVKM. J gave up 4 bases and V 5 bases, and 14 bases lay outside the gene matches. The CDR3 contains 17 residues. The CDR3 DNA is TGTGCCAGCAGTCCTATAGCCCGTGACAGGGGGCCTTACGAGCAGTACTTC. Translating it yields CASSPIARDRGPYEQYF.

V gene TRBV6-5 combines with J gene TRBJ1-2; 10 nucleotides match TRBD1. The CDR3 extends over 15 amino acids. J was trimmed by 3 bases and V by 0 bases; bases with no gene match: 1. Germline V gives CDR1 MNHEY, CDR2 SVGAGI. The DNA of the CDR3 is TGTGCCAGCAGTTACTCGGGACAGGGGTACTATGGCTACACCTTC. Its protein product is CASSYSGQGYYGYTF.

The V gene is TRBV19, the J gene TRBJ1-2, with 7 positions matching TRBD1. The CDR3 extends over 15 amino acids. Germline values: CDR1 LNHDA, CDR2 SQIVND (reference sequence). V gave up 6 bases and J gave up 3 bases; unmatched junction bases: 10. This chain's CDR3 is CASRKPGTAYYGYTF. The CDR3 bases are TGTGCCAGTAGGAAACCCGGGACAGCTTACTATGGCTACACCTTC.

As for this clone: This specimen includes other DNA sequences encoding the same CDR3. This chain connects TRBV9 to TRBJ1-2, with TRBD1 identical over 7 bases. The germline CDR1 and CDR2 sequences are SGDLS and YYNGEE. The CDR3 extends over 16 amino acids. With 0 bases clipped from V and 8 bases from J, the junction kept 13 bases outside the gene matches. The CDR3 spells CASSVARAGGVGGYTF. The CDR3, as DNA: TGTGCCAGCAGCGTAGCTCGGGCAGGGGGAGTGGGAGGCTACACCTTC.

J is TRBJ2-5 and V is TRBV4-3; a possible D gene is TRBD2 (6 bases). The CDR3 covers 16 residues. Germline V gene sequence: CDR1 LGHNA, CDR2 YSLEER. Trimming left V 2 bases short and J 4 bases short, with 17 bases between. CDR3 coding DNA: TGCGCCAGCAGCCAAAGCCCGCATGGGGGGAGAGAGACCCAGTACTTC. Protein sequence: CASSQSPHGGRETQYF.

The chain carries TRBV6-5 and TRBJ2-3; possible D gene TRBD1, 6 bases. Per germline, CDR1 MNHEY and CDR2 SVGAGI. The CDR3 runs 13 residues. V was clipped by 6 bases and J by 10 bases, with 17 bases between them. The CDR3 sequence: CASSLRQDESQYF. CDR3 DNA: TGTGCCAGCAGCCTACGACAGGACGAATCGCAGTATTTT.

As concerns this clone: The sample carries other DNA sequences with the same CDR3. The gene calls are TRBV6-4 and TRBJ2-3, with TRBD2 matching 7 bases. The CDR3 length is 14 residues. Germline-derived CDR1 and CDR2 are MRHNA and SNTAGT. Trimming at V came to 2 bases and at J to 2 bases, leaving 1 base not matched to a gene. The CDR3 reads CASSDGGDTDTQYF. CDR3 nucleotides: TGTGCCAGCAGTGACGGGGGGGACACAGATACGCAGTATTTT.

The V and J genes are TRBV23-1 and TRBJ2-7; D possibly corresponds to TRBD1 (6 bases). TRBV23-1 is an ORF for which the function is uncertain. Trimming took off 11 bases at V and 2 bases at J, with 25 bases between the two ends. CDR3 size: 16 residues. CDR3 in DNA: TGCGCCCGCACCTTCCCCGGGACATCTTTTACCTACGAGCAGTACTTC. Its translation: CARTFPGTSFTYEQYF.

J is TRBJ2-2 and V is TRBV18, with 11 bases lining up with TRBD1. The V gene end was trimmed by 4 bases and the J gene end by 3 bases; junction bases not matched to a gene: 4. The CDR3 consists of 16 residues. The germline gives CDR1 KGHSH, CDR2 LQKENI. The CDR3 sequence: CASSQDRGRYTGELFF. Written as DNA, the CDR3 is TGTGCCAGCTCACAGGACAGGGGGCGTTACACCGGGGAGCTGTTTTTT.

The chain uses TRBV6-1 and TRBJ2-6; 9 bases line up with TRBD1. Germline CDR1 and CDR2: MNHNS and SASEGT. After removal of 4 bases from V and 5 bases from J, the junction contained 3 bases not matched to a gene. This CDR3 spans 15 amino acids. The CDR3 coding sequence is TGTGCCAGCAGTGGGGGACAGGGCTGGGCCAACGTCCTGACTTTC. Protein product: CASSGGQGWANVLTF.

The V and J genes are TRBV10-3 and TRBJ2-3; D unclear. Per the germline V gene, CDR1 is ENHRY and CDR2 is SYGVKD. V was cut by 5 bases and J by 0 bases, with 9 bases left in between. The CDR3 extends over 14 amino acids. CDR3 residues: CAISRAPSTDTQYF. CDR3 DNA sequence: TGTGCCATCAGTAGAGCGCCGAGCACAGATACGCAGTATTTT.

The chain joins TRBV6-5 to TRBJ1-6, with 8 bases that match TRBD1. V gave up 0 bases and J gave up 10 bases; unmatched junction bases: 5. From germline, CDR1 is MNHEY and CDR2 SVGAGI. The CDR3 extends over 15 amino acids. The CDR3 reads CASSYSTRGPSPLHF. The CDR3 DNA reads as TGTGCCAGCAGTTACTCTACCAGGGGGCCCTCACCCCTCCACTTT.

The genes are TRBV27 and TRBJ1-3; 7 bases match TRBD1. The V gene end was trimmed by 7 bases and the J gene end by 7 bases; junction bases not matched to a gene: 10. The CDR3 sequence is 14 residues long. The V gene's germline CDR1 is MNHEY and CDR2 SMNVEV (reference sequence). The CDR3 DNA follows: TGTGCCAGCAAAACCCGAGGGGGCGGGAACACCATATATTTT. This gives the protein CASKTRGGGNTIYF.

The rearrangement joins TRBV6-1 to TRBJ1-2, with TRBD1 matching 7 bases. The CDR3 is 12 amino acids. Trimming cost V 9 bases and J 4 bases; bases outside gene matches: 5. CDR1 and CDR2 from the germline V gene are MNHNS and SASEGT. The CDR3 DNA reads TGTGCCAGAGGGACAGAAGCCTATGGCTACACCTTC. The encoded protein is CARGTEAYGYTF.

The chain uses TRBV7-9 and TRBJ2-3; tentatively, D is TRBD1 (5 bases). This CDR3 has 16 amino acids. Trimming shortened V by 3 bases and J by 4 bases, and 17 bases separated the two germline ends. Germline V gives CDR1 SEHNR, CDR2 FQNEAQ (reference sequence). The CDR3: CASSLSTGASADTQYF. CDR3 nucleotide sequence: TGTGCCAGCAGCTTGAGTACAGGCGCCTCCGCAGATACGCAGTATTTT.

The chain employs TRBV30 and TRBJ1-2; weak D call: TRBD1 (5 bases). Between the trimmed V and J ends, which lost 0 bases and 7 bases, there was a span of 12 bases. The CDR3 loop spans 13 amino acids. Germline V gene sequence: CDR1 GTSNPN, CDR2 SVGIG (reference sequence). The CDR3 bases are TGTGCCTGGAGTGTACGACTGCAGGGTGGCTACACCTTC. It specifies CAWSVRLQGGYTF.

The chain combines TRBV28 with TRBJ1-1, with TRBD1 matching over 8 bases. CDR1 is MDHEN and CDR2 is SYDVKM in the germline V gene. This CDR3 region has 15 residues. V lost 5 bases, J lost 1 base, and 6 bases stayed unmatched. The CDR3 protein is CASSPLGTGNTEAFF. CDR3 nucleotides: TGTGCCAGCAGTCCCCTCGGGACAGGGAACACTGAAGCTTTCTTT.

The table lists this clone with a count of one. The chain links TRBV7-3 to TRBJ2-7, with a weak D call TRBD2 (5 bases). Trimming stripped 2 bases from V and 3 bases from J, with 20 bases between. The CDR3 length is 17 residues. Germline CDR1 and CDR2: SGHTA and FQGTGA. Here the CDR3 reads CASSLPSRDYRYYEQYF. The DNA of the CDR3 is TGTGCCAGCAGCTTACCCTCCCGCGACTACCGATACTACGAGCAGTACTTC.

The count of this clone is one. The CDR3, as DNA: TGTGCTAGTTTACCCACCGAGGGGGGGTGGAACACTGAAGCTTTCTTT. This sequence encodes CASLPTEGGWNTEAFF. This chain joins TRBV12-5 and TRBJ1-1, with D maybe TRBD1 (6 bases). V was clipped by 8 bases and J by 1 base, with 20 bases between them. Germline assignment: CDR1 LGHNT and CDR2 FRNRAP. This CDR3 region has 16 residues.

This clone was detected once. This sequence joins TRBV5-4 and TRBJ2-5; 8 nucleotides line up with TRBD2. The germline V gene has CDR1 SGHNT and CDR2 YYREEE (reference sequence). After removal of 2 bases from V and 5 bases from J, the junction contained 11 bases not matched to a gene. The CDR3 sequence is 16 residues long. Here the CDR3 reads CASSFRTSPERETQYF. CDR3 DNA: TGTGCCAGCAGCTTCCGGACTAGCCCCGAACGGGAGACCCAGTACTTC.

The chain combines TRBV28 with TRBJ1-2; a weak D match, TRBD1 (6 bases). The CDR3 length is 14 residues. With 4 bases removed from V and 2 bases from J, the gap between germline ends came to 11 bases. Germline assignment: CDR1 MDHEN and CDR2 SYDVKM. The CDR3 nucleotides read TGTGCCAGCAGTTCCTCAGGGGCCAACTATGGCTACACCTTC. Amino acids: CASSSSGANYGYTF.